These 27 T cell receptor beta chains originate from one sample sequenced in a study of a mutant IDH1 vaccine in newly diagnosed glioma. Documented time point: week 23, last vaccination. Topical imiquimod was applied with each vaccine dose, which held 300 ug of mutant IDH1 20-mer peptide. The antigens for these receptors are not known. Using immunoSEQ multiplex PCR, the repertoire was profiled, and TCRdb retains in-frame clones only, with some absent. The table includes about 65,000 clones, approximately 85% detected once. Source: PBMCs, taken from a glioma patient whose treatment included an IDH1 peptide vaccine. The receptors stem from a young man with glioma.

J is TRBJ2-5 and V is TRBV28; 10 bases map to TRBD2. CDR1 is MDHEN, CDR2 SYDVKM, per germline. V lost 6 bases and J lost 2; bases outside the gene matches: 9. The CDR3 consists of 16 residues. The CDR3 sequence: CASRSGGVTIQETQYF. DNA of the CDR3: TGTGCCAGCAGGAGCGGGGGGGTAACAATTCAAGAGACCCAGTACTTC.

This clone was counted once. V and J are TRBV28 and TRBJ2-5, with D unresolved. Germline values: CDR1 MDHEN, CDR2 SYDVKM. V lost 5 bases and J 11 bases, leaving 21 bases between the germline ends. The CDR3 length is 14 residues. CDR3 sequence: CASSRINLFVEQYF. In nucleotides, the CDR3 is TGTGCCAGCAGTCGCATAAATCTATTCGTGGAGCAGTACTTC.

The chain is built from TRBV18 and TRBJ1-6; the D is unclear. V lost 3 bases to trimming and J lost 7 bases, with 13 bases between them. This CDR3 is built from 15 residues. The germline CDR1 and CDR2 sequences are KGHSH and LQKENI. CDR3 amino acids: CASSPAATGNSPLHF. The CDR3 DNA follows: TGTGCCAGCTCACCCGCGGCCACGGGGAATTCACCCCTCCACTTT. The whole variable domain, filled in from reference TRBV18 and TRBJ1-6, reads NAGVMQNPRHLVRRRGQEARLRCSPMKGHSHVYWYRQLPEEGLKFMVYLQKENIIDESGMPKERFSAEFPKEGPSILRIQQVVRGDSAAYFCASSPAATGNSPLHFGNGTRLTVT.

This clone showed up just a few times. The rearrangement uses TRBV29-1 and TRBJ1-1; D remains unclear. From germline, CDR1 is SQVTM and CDR2 ANQGSEA. V lost 4 bases and J 0 bases, leaving 6 bases between the germline ends. The CDR3 totals 12 residues. The CDR3 here is CSVVMLNTEAFF. CDR3 bases: TGCAGCGTTGTGATGCTGAACACTGAAGCTTTCTTT.

This clone appeared a single time. One end of the junction varies from germline; a read error may be responsible. V usage is TRBV5-5 and J usage is TRBJ1-1; TRBD1 agrees at 7 bases. The CDR3 spans 17 residues. Looked up from germline, CDR1 is SGHKS and CDR2 is YYEKEE (reference sequence). The CDR3 nucleotides read TGTGCCAGCAGCTTGGGGCAGGGGGTGTGGGCGAACGCTGAAGCTTTCTTT. This translates into CASSLGQGVWANAEAFF.

The CDR3: CASSLLDGNSPLHF. The CDR3, as DNA: TGTGCCAGCAGTTTACTGGACGGGAATTCACCCCTCCACTTT. V is TRBV27 and J is TRBJ1-6, with D hard to call. This CDR3 region has 14 residues. Germline CDR1 MNHEY, CDR2 SMNVEV (reference sequence). Trimming removed 2 bases at V and 7 bases at J, with 9 bases between.

The V and J genes are TRBV13 and TRBJ2-3; 10 positions agree with TRBD1. J gave up 0 bases and V 4 bases, and 13 bases lay outside the gene matches. The germline V gene has CDR1 PRHDT and CDR2 FYEKMQ (reference sequence). There are 19 residues in the CDR3. The CDR3 here is CASSSKPGTGAGSTDTQYF. The CDR3 DNA sequence: TGTGCCAGCAGCTCGAAACCCGGGACAGGGGCGGGTAGCACAGATACGCAGTATTTT.

This chain links TRBV28 with TRBJ2-7; D is undetermined. Germline loops: CDR1 MDHEN, CDR2 SYDVKM. CDR3 length: 14 amino acids. The germline V and J ends were trimmed by 7 bases and 2 bases, with 15 bases remaining between them. The CDR3 region is CASTTLIKTYEQYF. The CDR3 region has the DNA TGTGCCAGCACGACCCTAATAAAGACCTACGAGCAGTACTTC.

V gene TRBV7-9 combines with J gene TRBJ2-5; D is undetermined. The J call may be in error: the DNA end matches TRBJ2-7 better. The CDR3 loop spans 14 amino acids. Germline assignment: CDR1 SEHNR and CDR2 FQNEAQ (reference sequence). The CDR3 region is CASSLGFSDYEQYF. In DNA form, the CDR3 reads TGTGCCAGCAGCTTAGGTTTTTCAGACTACGAGCAGTACTTC.

The chain is built from TRBV5-1 and TRBJ1-1; D is perhaps TRBD1 (6 bases). This CDR3 has 15 residues. Trimming took 4 bases from V and 3 from J, leaving 16 bases between them. The germline V gene has CDR1 SGHRS and CDR2 YFSETQ. CDR3 amino acids: CASSAQTDSDTEAFF. In DNA, the CDR3 is TGCGCCAGCAGCGCCCAGACGGACAGTGACACTGAAGCTTTCTTT.

This clone rates as medium-sized (0.01 to 0.1%). The rearrangement links TRBV4-1 to TRBJ2-7; D may be TRBD1 (6 bases). This CDR3 spans 15 amino acids. Germline V CDR1 and CDR2: MGHRA, YSYEKL. V was clipped by 1 base and J by 4 bases, with 14 bases between them. CDR3 nucleotide sequence: TGCGCCAGCAGCCAAGGACCCAGGGGCCAATACGAGCAGTACTTC. Encoded protein: CASSQGPRGQYEQYF.

Concerning this clone itself: The same CDR3 can be traced to other DNA sequences in this sample. The chain recombines TRBV15 with TRBJ1-3; D uncertain. This CDR3 region has 14 residues. Trimming took 0 bases from V and 4 from J, leaving 7 bases between them. Germline V lookup: CDR1 LNHNV, CDR2 YYDKDF (reference sequence). The CDR3 DNA reads TGTGCCACCAGCAGAGATCCGGGGGGAAACACCATATATTTT. It translates to CATSRDPGGNTIYF. The full variable domain, its missing parts supplied by reference TRBV15 and TRBJ1-3, is DAMVIQNPRYQVTQFGKPVTLSCSQTLNHNVMYWYQQKSSQAPKLLFHYYDKDFNNEADTPDNFQSRRPNTSFCFLDIRSPGLGDTAMYLCATSRDPGGNTIYFGEGSWLTVV.

J is TRBJ1-1 and V is TRBV9, with 9 bases lining up with TRBD1. V lost 2 bases and J lost 3; bases outside the gene matches: 8. There are 16 residues in the CDR3. Germline V CDR1 and CDR2: SGDLS, YYNGEE. CDR3 protein: CASSVTGGLGDTEAFF. In DNA form, the CDR3 reads TGTGCCAGCAGCGTTACAGGGGGCCTGGGTGACACTGAAGCTTTCTTT. The whole variable domain, remainder taken from reference TRBV9 and TRBJ1-1, is DSGVTQTPKHLITATGQRVTLRCSPRSGDLSVYWYQQSLDQGLQFLIQYYNGEERAKGNILERFSAQQFPDLHSELNLSSLELGDSALYFCASSVTGGLGDTEAFFGQGTRLTVV.

The V and J genes are TRBV25-1 and TRBJ2-1; 8 positions match TRBD1. The CDR3 covers 18 residues. CDR1 and CDR2 (germline): MGHDK, SYGVNS. The trim removed 5 bases at V and 3 bases at J, leaving 15 bases unmatched. CDR3 coding DNA: TGTGCCAGCAGTTCCCTTGTCCTCGGGACAGGCGACTACAATGAGCAGTTCTTC. It encodes CASSSLVLGTGDYNEQFF. Variable domain in full (rest from reference TRBV25-1 and TRBJ2-1): EADIYQTPRYLVIGTGKKITLECSQTMGHDKMYWYQQDPGMELHLIHYSYGVNSTEKGDLSSESTVSRIRTEHFPLTLESARPSHTSQYLCASSSLVLGTGDYNEQFFGPGTRLTVL.

The rearrangement uses TRBV9 and TRBJ2-3, with D maybe TRBD2 (7 bases). The CDR3 consists of 15 residues. The germline V and J ends were trimmed by 3 bases and 6 bases, with 17 bases remaining between them. Germline V gives CDR1 SGDLS, CDR2 YYNGEE. CDR3 in amino acids: CASSAAGAGFDTQYF. The CDR3 DNA follows: TGTGCCAGCAGCGCGGCGGGGGCGGGTTTTGATACGCAGTATTTT.

The chain is built from TRBV29-1 and TRBJ1-1; 11 bases agree with TRBD1. The CDR3 runs to 12 residues. CDR1 is SQVTM, CDR2 ANQGSEA, per germline. The trim removed 4 bases at V and 8 bases at J, leaving 3 bases unmatched. CDR3 region: CSVAGTGGEAFF. In nucleotides, the CDR3 is TGCAGCGTTGCCGGGACAGGGGGAGAAGCTTTCTTT. Full variable domain (remainder filled in from reference TRBV29-1 and TRBJ1-1): SAVISQKPSRDICQRGTSLTIQCQVDSQVTMMFWYRQQPGQSLTLIATANQGSEATYESGFVIDKFPISRPNLTFSTLTVSNMSPEDSSIYLCSVAGTGGEAFFGQGTRLTVV.

The chain has TRBV11-2 and TRBJ1-1, with D possibly TRBD1 on 6 matching bases. Germline assignment: CDR1 SGHAT and CDR2 FQNNGV. The CDR3 is 15 residues long. The V and J ends lost 5 bases and 6 bases respectively, with 19 bases between them. CDR3 loop: CASSADFRGLAEAFF. For the CDR3, the DNA is TGTGCCAGCAGCGCGGACTTCAGGGGTCTCGCTGAAGCTTTCTTT.

A single count supports this clone. This chain uses TRBV4-1 with TRBJ1-2; D gene uncertain. CDR3 length: 14 residues. Trimming shortened V by 0 bases and J by 5 bases, and 10 bases separated the two germline ends. Germline loops: CDR1 MGHRA, CDR2 YSYEKL. The CDR3 nucleotides are TGCGCCAGCAGCCAAGATGAAGGGTTTTATGGCTACACCTTC. Protein sequence: CASSQDEGFYGYTF.

The CDR3 coding sequence is TGTGCCAGCAGCTCTAGTTATTCAGACTATGGCTACACCTTC. Protein product: CASSSSYSDYGYTF. The chain has TRBV11-2 and TRBJ1-2; D is uncertain. With 4 bases removed from V and 3 bases from J, the gap between germline ends came to 12 bases. This CDR3 contains 14 residues. The V gene's germline CDR1 is SGHAT and CDR2 FQNNGV.

This clone has only a few counts. This rearrangement joins TRBV19 to TRBJ2-5; 11 bases align to TRBD2. The germline gives CDR1 LNHDA, CDR2 SQIVND (reference sequence). The CDR3 extends over 20 amino acids. The junction had 25 bases not matched to a gene; V was cut back by 6 bases and J by 7 bases. The CDR3 coding sequence is TGTGCCAGTAGCGCTTGGCCGACTAGCGGGGAAGGCCGACGCAGATGGACCCAGTACTTC. Residues: CASSAWPTSGEGRRRWTQYF.

The chain joins TRBV18 to TRBJ1-5, with D perhaps TRBD1 (5 bases). Trimming removed 3 bases at V and 1 base at J, with 13 bases between. This CDR3 comprises 16 residues. Germline lookup yields CDR1 KGHSH and CDR2 LQKENI. As DNA, the CDR3 is TGTGCCAGCTCACCGAGTGGGGCTGGGAGCAATCAGCCCCAGCATTTT. It specifies CASSPSGAGSNQPQHF.

This clone was recorded a few times. The chain couples TRBV2 to TRBJ1-6; D may be TRBD1 (5 bases). The CDR3 consists of 15 residues. Germline V gene lookup returns CDR1 SNHLY and CDR2 FYNNEI. Trimming shortened V by 1 base and J by 7 bases, and 11 bases separated the two germline ends. In DNA, the CDR3 is TGTGCCAGCAGTGAAGGTGGACGGGGGAATTCACCCCTCCACTTT. It codes for CASSEGGRGNSPLHF.

The V and J genes are TRBV11-2 and TRBJ2-5, with TRBD2 matching 11 bases. Per the germline V gene, CDR1 is SGHAT and CDR2 is FQNNGV. V was clipped by 6 bases and J by 4 bases; unmatched bases: 7. The CDR3 loop spans 15 amino acids. CDR3 sequence reads: CASRSLAGGGETQYF. The CDR3 nucleotides are TGTGCCAGCAGATCTCTAGCGGGGGGAGGAGAGACCCAGTACTTC.

This clone was counted a single time. This chain links TRBV19 with TRBJ2-2; 10 positions agree with TRBD2. After removal of 2 bases from V and 0 bases from J, the junction contained 6 bases not matched to a gene. Per germline, CDR1 LNHDA and CDR2 SQIVND (reference sequence). CDR3 size: 18 residues. The DNA of the CDR3 is TGTGCCAGTAGTATACTAGCGGGGGCCACAACGAACACCGGGGAGCTGTTTTTT. Protein product: CASSILAGATTNTGELFF.

J is TRBJ1-3 and V is TRBV2; D is perhaps TRBD1 (6 bases). V was trimmed by 7 bases and J by 0 bases, leaving 13 bases between them. The CDR3 contains 15 residues. Per germline, CDR1 SNHLY and CDR2 FYNNEI. DNA of the CDR3: TGTGCCAGCACGCAGGGGACTATCTCTGGAAACACCATATATTTT. Its translation is CASTQGTISGNTIYF.

The J gene is TRBJ1-5, the V gene TRBV19, with D perhaps matching TRBD1 (5 bases). Germline V gene data show CDR1 as LNHDA and CDR2 as SQIVND (reference sequence). The germline V and J ends were trimmed by 1 base and 1 base, with 8 bases remaining between them. The CDR3 runs 15 residues. Written as DNA, the CDR3 is TGTGCCAGTAGTATAGGGGGGGGGAGCAATCAGCCCCAGCATTTT. It translates to CASSIGGGSNQPQHF.

The V call is TRBV28, the J call TRBJ1-2, with 8 bases lining up with TRBD1. CDR1 and CDR2 (germline): MDHEN, SYDVKM. The CDR3 totals 15 residues. With 2 bases clipped from V and 6 bases from J, the junction kept 8 bases outside the gene matches. CDR3 region: CASSLGDRTGHGYTF. DNA of the CDR3: TGTGCCAGCAGTTTAGGGGACAGGACGGGCCATGGCTACACCTTC.